The 7 T cell receptor beta chains given below trace back to one sample, sequenced in a study of post-analysis software for immune sequencing data. General observations from the study: Relative to controls, patients had several TRBV segments at higher frequency, with TRBV5-6, TRBV5-1 and TRBV20-1 among these.

For these receptors, no antigen is known. TCR beta cDNA libraries included unique molecular identifiers. MiXCR, applied by TCRdb to the PCR reads, yields one record per CDR3 protein. The sample lists roughly 700,000 distinct CDR3 sequences, around 27% occurring once. The specimen sequenced was blood. These receptors all stem from a girl between 5 and 17 years old with multiple sclerosis.

The V and J genes are TRBV19 and TRBJ2-5; possibly TRBD2 for D (5 bases). CDR1 is LNHDA and CDR2 is SQIVND in the germline V gene (reference sequence). The CDR3 is 15 residues long. V was clipped by 2 bases and J by 5 bases, with 15 bases between them. The CDR3 sequence is CASSIRPGLRETQYF. CDR3 nucleotide sequence: TGTGCCAGTAGTATAAGGCCCGGACTGCGGGAGACCCAGTACTTC.

The sample holds a few counts of this clonotype. J is TRBJ2-7 and V is TRBV7-4, with 10 bases matching TRBD2. There are 19 residues in the CDR3. V was clipped by 4 bases and J by 7 bases; unmatched bases: 22. The germline gives CDR1 SGHVT, CDR2 SQSDAQ. CDR3 region: CASSSRGLKLSGGISEQYF. The CDR3 nucleotides are TGTGCCAGCAGCTCCAGGGGCCTAAAACTTAGCGGGGGGATTTCGGAGCAGTACTTC. The full variable domain, with the rest looked up from reference TRBV7-4 and TRBJ2-7, is GAGVSQSPRYKVAKRGRDVALRCDSISGHVTLYWYRQTLGQGSEVLTYSQSDAQRDKSGRPSGRFSAERPERSVSTLKIQRTEQGDSAVYLCASSSRGLKLSGGISEQYFGPGTRLTVT.

The DNA of the CDR3 is TGCAGGGCGCGAGACGGCCTATACGAGCAGTACTTC. Amino acid sequence: CRARDGLYEQYF. The V and J genes are TRBV20-1 and TRBJ2-7; no clear D gene. Germline CDR1 reads DFQATT; CDR2 reads SNEGSKA (reference sequence). The CDR3 covers 12 residues.

This clonotype was observed a handful of times. This chain links TRBV20-1 with TRBJ2-5; possible D gene TRBD1, 5 bases. Trimming removed 5 bases at V and 0 bases at J, with 13 bases between. The CDR3 consists of 14 residues. Germline V CDR1 and CDR2: DFQATT, SNEGSKA (reference sequence). CDR3 DNA sequence: TGCAGTGCTTCAAGGCTGGACAACCAAGAGACCCAGTACTTC. As protein: CSASRLDNQETQYF.

The table lists this clonotype with a few counts. V is TRBV29-1 and J is TRBJ1-2; 8 nucleotides line up with TRBD1. The CDR3 is made up of 13 amino acids. The J segment lost 7 bases and the V segment lost 2 bases, leaving 6 bases of the junction unmatched. Per the germline V gene, CDR1 is SQVTM and CDR2 is ANQGSEA. CDR3 sequence (DNA): TGCAGCGTTGAAAGTCAGGGGGCGGTTGGCTACACCTTC. Amino acids: CSVESQGAVGYTF.

This clonotype has a handful of counts. This sequence joins TRBV4-1 and TRBJ1-6; unclear D gene. V lost 0 bases to trimming and J lost 5 bases, with 11 bases between them. The CDR3 length is 16 residues. Germline V gene sequence: CDR1 MGHRA, CDR2 YSYEKL. The CDR3 DNA reads TGCGCCAGCAGCCAAGATTACGGCAGTAATAATTCACCCCTCCACTTT. This sequence encodes CASSQDYGSNNSPLHF.

The J gene is TRBJ1-5, the V gene TRBV25-1; unclear D gene. Deletions cut 8 bases from V and 0 bases from J, with 11 bases between. The germline V gene encodes CDR1 MGHDK and CDR2 SYGVNS. The CDR3 is made up of 14 amino acids. CDR3 bases: TGTGCCAGCCCAGGAGCAGGTAGCAATCAGCCCCAGCATTTT. Its protein product is CASPGAGSNQPQHF.